This TCR beta chain stems from a study of beta chain features in type 1 diabetes. This clone was seen a few times. The germline V gene has CDR1 MGHRA and CDR2 YSYEKL. There are 17 residues in the CDR3. V lost 0 bases, J lost 7 bases, and 16 bases lay in between. As every portion of the isolated RNA was reverse transcribed, the sequencing read expressed TCRB transcripts. Repertoires were generated with immunoSEQ multiplex PCR, while TCRdb's copy carries only in-frame clones and drops some. The sample records around 500,000 clones, 9.5% to 12% being singletons. The sample was naive CD4+ T cells from blood. This TCR was sampled from a woman aged 18-29 years in good health. V is TRBV4-1 and J is TRBJ1-6, with no clear D. As DNA, the CDR3 is TGCGCCAGCAGCCAAGAGCCACCAACGGCCTCCAATTCACCCCTCCACTTT. It yields the protein CASSQEPPTASNSPLHF.